This T cell receptor beta chain originates from a study of Graves' ophthalmopathy and Graves' hyperthyroidism. RNA transcripts were the template, and TCR beta CDR3 regions were amplified from them. First-round RT-PCR employed HTBI primers, with a second-round multiplex PCR after it. TCRdb re-called the multiplex PCR reads through MiXCR, storing one row per CDR3 protein. The table lists about 700,000 distinct CDR3 sequences, 35% to 50% of them singletons, with 44% in the top ten. A diagnosis was made from clinical symptoms together with serum thyroxine, TRAb, thyroid ultrasound and orbital computed tomography. Concerning this clonotype: Its target is not known.

CDR1 is SGHTA, CDR2 FQGTGA, per germline. The CDR3 contains 17 residues. V was shortened by 1 base and J by 1 base, with 16 bases between the two germline ends. General study findings and limits: Appearing in blood as well were most expanded thyroid clonotypes above 0.001 frequency.

Sequencing input: peripheral blood. The rearrangement links TRBV7-3 to TRBJ1-1; TRBD1 might be the D (5 bases). The sequence derives from an adult man with Graves' ophthalmopathy. The chain's CDR3 is CASSLIPVGGTNTEAFF. In nucleotides, the CDR3 is TGTGCCAGCAGCTTAATCCCGGTGGGGGGGACGAACACTGAAGCTTTCTTT.